The 20 T cell receptor beta chains in this list originate from one sample, sequenced in a study of ipilimumab plus nivolumab after autologous stem cell transplantation. The table came from immunoSEQ multiplex PCR; TCRdb's copy has only in-frame clones and leaves some out. The data contain about 18,000 clones, more than 65% of them seen just once; the ten biggest clones take up about a tenth. The sample was PBMCs, taken in a trial of ipilimumab plus nivolumab as post-transplant consolidation. These receptors were obtained from a male donor with diffuse large B-cell lymphoma.

V and J are TRBV5-1 and TRBJ1-2, with TRBD1 identical over 8 bases. The germline CDR1 and CDR2 sequences are SGHRS and YFSETQ. The CDR3 has 15 amino acids. The V gene end was trimmed by 5 bases and the J gene end by 4 bases; junction bases not matched to a gene: 10. The CDR3 nucleotides read TGCGCCAGCAGTTCTACAGGGGGTGCCCTCTATGGCTACACCTTC. Translation gives CASSSTGGALYGYTF.

Turning to this clone: Within the sample, other DNA sequences also encode this same CDR3. The genes are TRBV9 and TRBJ2-7, with TRBD2 as a possible D gene (6 bases). The V gene lost 0 bases and the J gene lost 6 bases, with 10 bases spanning the gap. The CDR3 spans 13 residues. CDR1 is SGDLS and CDR2 is YYNGEE in the germline V gene. The CDR3 reads CASSVEGAGEQYF. The CDR3 region has the DNA TGTGCCAGCAGCGTAGAGGGAGCGGGCGAGCAGTACTTC.

The chain recombines TRBV2 with TRBJ2-5; D not resolved. The CDR3 has 14 amino acids. Trimming cost V 3 bases and J 9 bases, with 17 bases left between them. In germline, CDR1 is SNHLY, CDR2 FYNNEI. CDR3 coding DNA: TGTGCCAGCAGTGATGGGTTGACCATCTCGGCCCAGTACTTC. Protein product: CASSDGLTISAQYF. Full variable domain (outside the CDR3, taken from reference TRBV2 and TRBJ2-5): EPEVTQTPSHQVTQMGQEVILRCVPISNHLYFYWYRQILGQKVEFLVSFYNNEISEKSEIFDDQFSVERPDGSNFTLKIRSTKLEDSAMYFCASSDGLTISAQYFGPGTRLLVL.

This chain uses TRBV6-5 with TRBJ1-1; D is ambiguous. Germline V gene lookup returns CDR1 MNHEY and CDR2 SVGAGI. Trimming stripped 11 bases from V and 0 bases from J, with 13 bases between. This CDR3 has 13 amino acids. Here the CDR3 DNA reads TGTGCCTCGGCAGATCAAATGAACACTGAAGCTTTCTTT. This translates into CASADQMNTEAFF.

The chain combines TRBV5-4 with TRBJ2-5; TRBD1 agrees at 11 bases. The CDR3 totals 15 residues. The V gene's germline CDR1 is SGHNT and CDR2 YYREEE (reference sequence). The J segment lost 5 bases and the V segment lost 4 bases, leaving 7 bases of the junction unmatched. In nucleotides, the CDR3 is TGTGCCAGCAGCCGGACGGGGACAGGGGGGGAGACCCAGTACTTC. Amino acid sequence: CASSRTGTGGETQYF. Full variable domain (outside the CDR3, taken from reference TRBV5-4 and TRBJ2-5): ETGVTQSPTHLIKTRGQQVTLRCSSQSGHNTVSWYQQALGQGPQFIFQYYREEENGRGNFPPRFSGLQFPNYSSELNVNALELDDSALYLCASSRTGTGGETQYFGPGTRLLVL.

This chain uses TRBV19 with TRBJ2-7, with 8 bases identical to TRBD1. The CDR3 length is 15 residues. V was clipped by 5 bases and J by 4 bases; unmatched bases: 10. Germline-derived CDR1 and CDR2 are LNHDA and SQIVND (reference sequence). The DNA for the CDR3 is TGTGCCAGTAGTTTGACGACAGGGGCCGCATACGAGCAGTACTTC. As protein: CASSLTTGAAYEQYF.

This sequence joins TRBV11-2 and TRBJ2-7; D unresolved. Germline CDR1 SGHAT, CDR2 FQNNGV. V was shortened by 0 bases and J by 3 bases, with 15 bases between the two germline ends. CDR3 length: 16 residues. The CDR3 reads CASSLDWVSQNYEQYF. CDR3 coding DNA: TGTGCCAGCAGCTTAGATTGGGTGTCCCAGAACTACGAGCAGTACTTC.

The J gene is TRBJ2-7, the V gene TRBV6-5; TRBD2 might be the D (6 bases). V gave up 7 bases and J gave up 0 bases, with 10 bases separating them. CDR3 length: 13 residues. Germline V gene sequence: CDR1 MNHEY, CDR2 SVGAGI. The CDR3 here is CASTRGTSYEQYF. The DNA of the CDR3 is TGTGCCAGCACCCGCGGGACCTCCTACGAGCAGTACTTC.

This clone showed up just a few times. The V call is TRBV18, the J call TRBJ2-2, with 7 bases aligning to TRBD2. CDR3 length: 15 residues. Per the germline V gene, CDR1 is KGHSH and CDR2 is LQKENI. V was clipped by 6 bases and J by 1 base; unmatched bases: 5. DNA of the CDR3: TGTGCCAGCTCGACGGGGGGTCTGAACACCGGGGAGCTGTTTTTT. It translates to CASSTGGLNTGELFF.

This clone appeared a few times. This chain joins TRBV19 and TRBJ2-1, with D possibly matching TRBD1 (7 bases). Trimming stripped 5 bases from V and 6 bases from J, with 20 bases between. The V gene's germline CDR1 is LNHDA and CDR2 SQIVND (reference sequence). CDR3 length: 16 residues. In DNA form, the CDR3 reads TGTGCCAGTAGTGACCCGTGGAGGGGGCCCCTCAATGAGCAGTTCTTC. Translation gives CASSDPWRGPLNEQFF.

Only one count was recorded for this clone. The chain has TRBV11-2 and TRBJ2-2, with D perhaps matching TRBD2 (7 bases). Trimming removed 8 bases from V and 5 bases from J, with 12 bases in between. Looked up from germline, CDR1 is SGHAT and CDR2 is FQNNGV. This CDR3 is 13 amino acids long. The CDR3 here is CASSRGQTGELFF. Written as DNA, the CDR3 is TGTGCCAGCTCGCGGGGGCAAACCGGGGAGCTGTTTTTT.

V gene TRBV5-1 combines with J gene TRBJ2-1, with 9 bases that match TRBD2. Germline loops: CDR1 SGHRS, CDR2 YFSETQ. The CDR3 runs to 16 residues. Trimming took 3 bases from V and 2 from J; bases not matched to a gene: 6. CDR3 in amino acids: CASSWTSDPAYNEQFF. As DNA, the CDR3 is TGCGCCAGCAGCTGGACTAGCGACCCAGCCTACAATGAGCAGTTCTTC.

This sequence joins TRBV6-6 and TRBJ2-3; weak D call: TRBD2 (6 bases). The CDR3 has 15 residues. The V end lost 4 bases, the J end lost 2 bases, and 13 bases lay between the germline ends. Germline assignment: CDR1 MNHNY and CDR2 SVGAGI (reference sequence). The CDR3 nucleotides read TGTGCCAGCAGTTTCCGCGGGACCTCCACAGATACGCAGTATTTT. The encoded protein is CASSFRGTSTDTQYF.

V and J are TRBV14 and TRBJ1-2; D is unresolved. This CDR3 contains 16 residues. The V gene's germline CDR1 is SGHDN and CDR2 FVKESK. Trimming took off 4 bases at V and 4 bases at J, with 19 bases between the two ends. This chain's CDR3 is CASSPADGVEGYGYTF. CDR3 in DNA: TGTGCCAGCAGCCCCGCAGACGGGGTAGAGGGCTATGGCTACACCTTC.

In its sample, this clone was seen a few times. The chain joins TRBV15 to TRBJ1-1; D may be TRBD1 (5 bases). Germline CDR1 reads LNHNV; CDR2 reads YYDKDF (reference sequence). The CDR3 contains 16 residues. Trimming removed 3 bases from V and 5 bases from J, with 19 bases in between. Here the CDR3 DNA reads TGTGCCACCAGCAGGCCCCGGGACCCACTAAATACTGAAGCTTTCTTT. This translates into CATSRPRDPLNTEAFF.

The CDR3 loop reads CASSLSTSGLTDTQYF. The CDR3 DNA follows: TGCGCCAGCAGTCTTTCCACTAGCGGCCTCACAGATACGCAGTATTTT. This chain links TRBV23-1 with TRBJ2-3, with 8 bases that match TRBD2. TRBV23-1 is an open reading frame whose function is uncertain. The CDR3 loop spans 16 amino acids. V shed 4 bases and J 2 bases; nucleotides not matched to a gene: 8.

The count of this clone is one. V usage is TRBV5-8 and J usage is TRBJ2-3; 13 bases fit TRBD2. The CDR3 consists of 18 residues. The junction had 4 bases not matched to a gene; V was cut back by 0 bases and J by 0 bases. Germline lookup yields CDR1 SGHTS and CDR2 YDEGEE. The CDR3 protein is CASSLVWGLAGSTDTQYF. CDR3 sequence (DNA): TGTGCCAGCAGCTTGGTGTGGGGACTAGCGGGGAGCACAGATACGCAGTATTTT.

The J gene is TRBJ1-6, the V gene TRBV5-5; perhaps TRBD1 as D (5 bases). The V end lost 0 bases, the J end lost 8 bases, and 9 bases lay between the germline ends. CDR3 size: 14 residues. CDR1 SGHKS and CDR2 YYEKEE come from the germline V gene (reference sequence). CDR3 in DNA: TGTGCCAGCAGCTTGGCCCTGGGGGATTCACCCCTCCACTTT. Its protein product is CASSLALGDSPLHF.

This clone appeared a single time. The chain combines TRBV19 with TRBJ1-5; 7 bases line up with TRBD1. CDR3 length equals 15 residues. CDR1 is LNHDA and CDR2 is SQIVND in the germline V gene (reference sequence). J gave up 0 bases and V 6 bases, and 5 bases lay outside the gene matches. Here the CDR3 reads CASRNDRDSNQPQHF. In DNA, the CDR3 is TGTGCCAGTAGAAACGACAGGGATAGCAATCAGCCCCAGCATTTT.

This clone was detected once. V usage is TRBV9 and J usage is TRBJ1-1; D gene ambiguous. The germline V gene has CDR1 SGDLS and CDR2 YYNGEE. The CDR3 length is 14 residues. V lost 4 bases to trimming and J lost 5 bases, with 15 bases between them. The CDR3 spells CASSYAAVGTEAFF. The DNA for the CDR3 is TGTGCCAGCAGCTATGCCGCTGTTGGGACTGAAGCTTTCTTT. Combining the CDR3 with reference TRBV9 and TRBJ1-1 gives the whole variable domain DSGVTQTPKHLITATGQRVTLRCSPRSGDLSVYWYQQSLDQGLQFLIQYYNGEERAKGNILERFSAQQFPDLHSELNLSSLELGDSALYFCASSYAAVGTEAFFGQGTRLTVV.